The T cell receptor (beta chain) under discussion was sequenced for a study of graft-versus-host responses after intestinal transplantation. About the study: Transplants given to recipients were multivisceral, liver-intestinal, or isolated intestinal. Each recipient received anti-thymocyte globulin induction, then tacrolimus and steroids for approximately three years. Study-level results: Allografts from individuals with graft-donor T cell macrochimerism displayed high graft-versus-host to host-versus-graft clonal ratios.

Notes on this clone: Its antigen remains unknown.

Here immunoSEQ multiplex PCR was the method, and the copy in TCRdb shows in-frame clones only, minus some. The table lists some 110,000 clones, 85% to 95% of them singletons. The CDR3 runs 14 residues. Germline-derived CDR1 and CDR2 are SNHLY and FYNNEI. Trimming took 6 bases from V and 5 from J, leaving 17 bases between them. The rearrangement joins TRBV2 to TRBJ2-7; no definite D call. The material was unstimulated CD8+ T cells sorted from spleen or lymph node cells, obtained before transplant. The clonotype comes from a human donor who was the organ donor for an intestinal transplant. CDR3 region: CASSDSLRGDEQYF. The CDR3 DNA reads TGTGCCAGCAGCGATTCTCTCCGAGGTGACGAGCAGTACTTC.